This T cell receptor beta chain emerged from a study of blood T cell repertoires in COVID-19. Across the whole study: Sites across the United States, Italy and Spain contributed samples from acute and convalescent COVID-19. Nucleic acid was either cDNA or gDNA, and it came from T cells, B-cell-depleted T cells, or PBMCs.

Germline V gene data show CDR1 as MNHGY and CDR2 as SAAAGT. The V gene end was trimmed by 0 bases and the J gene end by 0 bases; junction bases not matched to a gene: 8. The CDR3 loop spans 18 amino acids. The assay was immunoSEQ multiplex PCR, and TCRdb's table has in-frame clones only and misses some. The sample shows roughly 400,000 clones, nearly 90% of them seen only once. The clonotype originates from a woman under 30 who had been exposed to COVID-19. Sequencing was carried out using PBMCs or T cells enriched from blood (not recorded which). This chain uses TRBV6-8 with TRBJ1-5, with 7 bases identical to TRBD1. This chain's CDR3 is CASSYSAGTADSNQPQHF. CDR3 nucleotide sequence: TGTGCCAGCAGTTACTCGGCCGGGACAGCAGATAGCAATCAGCCCCAGCATTTT.